The present TCR beta chain was sequenced within a study of T cells in localized non-small cell lung cancer. Study-wide results and caveats: The appearance of a median 57 of the top 100 tumor clones was seen in adjacent lung. Analysis by sequencing included only one tumor region, so heterogeneity remains possible.

Some clones are missing from TCRdb's copy, which holds only in-frame ones; the method was immunoSEQ multiplex PCR. The sample consists of tens of thousands of clones, over 85% of them appearing once. CDR1 and CDR2 from the germline V gene are MDHEN and SYDVKM. V shed 3 bases, J shed 0 bases, and the junction held 5 bases outside the gene matches. This CDR3 contains 17 residues. In the case of this clone: Antigen: not known.

The chain is built from TRBV28 and TRBJ2-6, with TRBD1 matching over 7 bases. The sequences come from peripheral blood, collected before any cancer treatment. This TCR was recovered from a man aged 35 to 70 with stage I squamous cell lung carcinoma. The chain's CDR3 is CASSFATGNSGANVLTF. The DNA for the CDR3 is TGTGCCAGCAGTTTCGCGACAGGGAACTCTGGGGCCAACGTCCTGACTTTC.